Detailed here is one TCR beta chain. The sample belongs to a study of cytomegalovirus exposure and HLA in healthy donors. The data were produced by immunoSEQ multiplex PCR, yet TCRdb's version contains in-frame clones alone and is incomplete. Of approximately 140,000 clones in the sample, around 90% were seen once. J was trimmed by 10 bases and V by 4 bases; bases with no gene match: 2. Looked up from germline, CDR1 is SGDLS and CDR2 is YYNGEE. This CDR3 is built from 12 residues. This chain uses TRBV9 with TRBJ1-4, with 9 bases matching TRBD1. The receptor comes from a woman under 30 in good health and CMV-seropositive. Sequenced: PBMCs. Here the CDR3 DNA reads TGTGCCAGCAGCCAGGGACAGGGAAAACTGTTTTTT. This sequence encodes CASSQGQGKLFF.